This note documents a single T cell receptor (beta chain) sequence. The source of the sample is a study of blood T cell repertoires in COVID-19. Study in general: The cDNA or gDNA used as material had been derived from T cells, B-cell-depleted T cells, or PBMCs.

The CDR3 loop spans 16 amino acids. The J segment lost 5 bases and the V segment lost 0 bases, leaving 7 bases of the junction unmatched. CDR1 and CDR2 from the germline V gene are ENHRY and SYGVKD. Sequencing was performed with immunoSEQ multiplex PCR; in TCRdb, only in-frame clones are kept and a portion is missing. The sample contains some 250,000 clones, more than 70% of which appear only once. The V call is TRBV10-3, the J call TRBJ2-5; 9 bases line up with TRBD1. What was sequenced was peripheral blood. This clonotype was sampled from a man aged 80 or over with acute or convalescent COVID-19. The CDR3 loop reads CAISESVGTGRETQYF. DNA of the CDR3: TGTGCCATCAGTGAGTCGGTAGGGACAGGGCGGGAGACCCAGTACTTC.